Presented here are 30 T cell receptor beta chains from one specimen sequenced in a study of T cells in women clearing cervical HPV infection. TCRdb's copy holds only in-frame clones and misses some; the assay was immunoSEQ multiplex PCR. The listing records about 41,000 clones. Material: blood buffy coat. These receptors were obtained from a woman between 18 and 70 years old with a cervical HPV16 infection that either progressed to CIN3+ or cleared (not recorded which).

A remark on this clone: Read coverage stops 3 residues before the CDR3 terminus; the germline J gene supplies the remainder. The V gene is TRBV5-1, the J gene TRBJ1-2; D is possibly TRBD1 (5 bases). Germline V gene sequence: CDR1 SGHRS, CDR2 YFSETQ. The CDR3 consists of 14 residues. This CDR3 is CASSFGQGGEGYTF. CDR3 DNA (partial): TGCGCCAGCAGCTTTGGGCAGGGTGGGGAAGGC. The full variable domain, in which reference TRBV5-1 and TRBJ1-2 provide the parts outside the CDR3, is KAGVTQTPRYLIKTRGQQVTLSCSPISGHRSVSWYQQTPGQGLQFLFEYFSETQRNKGNFPGRFSGRQFSNSRSEMNVSTLELGDSALYLCASSFGQGGEGYTFGSGTRLTVV.

Details on this clone: The read is 3 residues too short to cover the CDR3 end, so that end is filled in from the germline J gene. Other DNA sequences in this specimen translate into the identical CDR3. The gene calls are TRBV5-4 and TRBJ2-3, with TRBD1 as a possible D gene (6 bases). V lost 4 bases and J lost 2, with 11 bases in between. Germline V gene lookup returns CDR1 SGHNT and CDR2 YYREEE (reference sequence). The CDR3 totals 14 residues. CDR3 DNA, as far as it was read: TGTGCCAGCAGCCCCGGACAGTACACAGATACG. As protein: CASSPGQYTDT. The entire CDR3 protein reads CASSPGQYTDTQYF.

Of note for this clone: From the germline J gene comes the end of the CDR3, since the read stops 3 residues before it. The genes are TRBV7-3 and TRBJ2-2; tentative D call: TRBD2 (5 bases). The V and J ends lost 2 bases and 6 bases respectively, with 10 bases between them. The CDR3 spans 14 residues. Germline V gene sequence: CDR1 SGHTA, CDR2 FQGTGA. The CDR3 sequence: CASSLLGVPGELFF. The CDR3 bases that were read are TGTGCCAGCAGCTTACTCGGGGTCCCCGGGGAG.

Points on this clone: The read ends 3 residues before the CDR3 terminus; that terminus is restored from the germline J gene. Other nucleotide sequences from this sample produce the same CDR3. J is TRBJ2-3 and V is TRBV5-1; 10 nucleotides align to TRBD2. Germline V gene sequence: CDR1 SGHRS, CDR2 YFSETQ. The trim removed 4 bases at V and 3 bases at J, leaving 11 bases unmatched. The CDR3 loop spans 17 amino acids. CDR3 DNA, as far as it was read: TGCGCCAGCAGCAATACTCCGACTAGCGGGTATACAGATACG. As protein: CASSNTPTSGYTDT. The whole CDR3 sequence reads CASSNTPTSGYTDTQYF.

Of note for this clone: Sequencing ends 3 residues short of the CDR3 end; the germline J gene provides the rest. Other DNA sequences of this sample code for an identical CDR3. The chain has TRBV28 and TRBJ1-2; D might be TRBD1 (5 bases). CDR3 length: 14 residues. Germline-derived CDR1 and CDR2 are MDHEN and SYDVKM. The V end was cut by 2 bases, the J end by 2 bases, with 9 bases between. The CDR3 region is CASSLDQGNYGYTF. The DNA read from the CDR3 is TGTGCCAGCAGTTTAGACCAGGGCAACTATGGC.

Regarding this clone: Read sequence stops 3 residues before the CDR3 end, and the germline J gene provides the missing end. The chain joins TRBV19 to TRBJ1-1; the D is unclear. The V end was cut by 6 bases, the J end by 1 base, with 9 bases between. Germline CDR1 reads LNHDA; CDR2 reads SQIVND (reference sequence). There are 13 residues in the CDR3. The sequenced part of the CDR3 DNA is TGTGCCAGTAGCGCCCGAGGGAACACTGAA. It encodes CASSARGNTE. The CDR3 reads in full as CASSARGNTEAFF. Supplemented by reference TRBV19 and TRBJ1-1, the full variable domain reads DGGITQSPKYLFRKEGQNVTLSCEQNLNHDAMYWYRQDPGQGLRLIYYSQIVNDFQKGDIAEGYSVSREKKESFPLTVTSAQKNPTAFYLCASSARGNTEAFFGQGTRLTVV.

About this clone itself: The CDR3 is cut off 3 residues early in the read; its end comes from the germline J gene. This chain joins TRBV4-1 and TRBJ2-3; 13 bases are a match to TRBD2. V lost 0 bases and J lost 3; bases outside the gene matches: 3. The CDR3 length is 17 residues. From germline, CDR1 is MGHRA and CDR2 YSYEKL. CDR3 sequence reads: CASSQDPGLAGTDTQYF. Partial CDR3 DNA: TGCGCCAGCAGCCAAGATCCGGGACTAGCGGGAACAGATACG.

On this clone: The read ends 3 residues early relative to the CDR3; the germline J gene fills the gap. V and J are TRBV19 and TRBJ1-2, with 10 bases identical to TRBD1. The CDR3 runs to 15 residues. V shed 6 bases, J shed 3 bases, and the junction held 7 bases outside the gene matches. Per the germline V gene, CDR1 is LNHDA and CDR2 is SQIVND (reference sequence). Partial CDR3 DNA: TGTGCCAGTAGAGACGGACAGGGGGTCTACTATGGC. Translated, it gives CASRDGQGVYYG. The full CDR3 reads CASRDGQGVYYGYTF. The full variable domain, completed using reference TRBV19 and TRBJ1-2, is DGGITQSPKYLFRKEGQNVTLSCEQNLNHDAMYWYRQDPGQGLRLIYYSQIVNDFQKGDIAEGYSVSREKKESFPLTVTSAQKNPTAFYLCASRDGQGVYYGYTFGSGTRLTVV.

In regard to this clone: The CDR3 end falls 3 residues outside the read, so it is completed with the germline J gene. The chain combines TRBV19 with TRBJ1-2; 7 bases map to TRBD1. The CDR3 spans 12 residues. V lost 7 bases to trimming and J lost 4 bases; unmatched junction nucleotides: 3. Germline CDR1 reads LNHDA; CDR2 reads SQIVND (reference sequence). The part of the CDR3 DNA that was read is TGTGCCAGTATGGGACAGACCTATGGC. Its translation is CASMGQTYG. From start to end, the CDR3 is CASMGQTYGYTF.

A remark on this clone: The DNA ends 3 residues before the CDR3 does, and the rest of the CDR3 is filled in from the germline J gene. V and J are TRBV28 and TRBJ2-5; D possibly corresponds to TRBD2 (5 bases). The CDR3 loop spans 14 amino acids. Germline CDR1 and CDR2: MDHEN and SYDVKM. V was pared by 5 bases and J by 4 bases, with 14 bases between. Partial CDR3 DNA: TGTGCCAGCAGTCCTCGTGGTGAGGGAGAGACC. Its protein product is CASSPRGEGET. The full CDR3 protein reads CASSPRGEGETQYF.

Regarding this clone: From the germline J gene comes the end of the CDR3, since the read stops 3 residues before it. The chain uses TRBV20-1 and TRBJ1-2; possible D gene TRBD1, 6 bases. V was pared by 0 bases and J by 0 bases, with 14 bases between. From germline, CDR1 is DFQATT and CDR2 SNEGSKA (reference sequence). CDR3 length equals 16 residues. CDR3 protein: CSARDYLSGANYGYTF. The DNA read from the CDR3 is TGCAGTGCTAGAGATTACTTGTCAGGGGCTAACTATGGC.

On this clone itself: The observed sequence ends 3 residues before the CDR3 terminus, with the missing tail filled in from the germline J gene. The chain carries TRBV20-1 and TRBJ2-7; 10 nucleotides line up with TRBD2. Germline V gives CDR1 DFQATT, CDR2 SNEGSKA (reference sequence). Losses at the gene ends were 3 bases for V and 0 bases for J; bases not matched to a gene: 5. The CDR3 runs 15 residues. The DNA read from the CDR3 is TGCAGTGCTAGGGGGGCTAGCGGGAGCTCCTACGAG. As protein: CSARGASGSSYE. The whole CDR3 protein reads CSARGASGSSYEQYF.

On this clone: The read ends 3 residues before the CDR3 terminus; that terminus is restored from the germline J gene. The chain is built from TRBV7-3 and TRBJ2-5, with D perhaps matching TRBD2 (6 bases). This CDR3 is built from 14 residues. Trimming removed 5 bases from V and 3 bases from J, with 13 bases in between. In germline, CDR1 is SGHTA, CDR2 FQGTGA. CDR3 bases read: TGTGCCAGCAGCACACCGACGGGGGAAGAGACC. It specifies CASSTPTGEET. The CDR3 in its entirety is CASSTPTGEETQYF.

Remarks on this clone: The read comes to an end 3 residues before the CDR3 does, leaving the germline J gene to fill in the end. The rearrangement joins TRBV5-1 to TRBJ1-3; 8 bases agree with TRBD1. The ends lost 0 bases at V and 3 bases at J; junction bases unmatched: 2. The CDR3 sequence is 15 residues long. Germline loops: CDR1 SGHRS, CDR2 YFSETQ. CDR3 protein: CASSLEGQDGNTIYF. CDR3 DNA (partial): TGCGCCAGCAGCTTGGAGGGACAGGATGGAAACACC.

As for this clone: The read comes to an end 3 residues before the CDR3 does, leaving the germline J gene to fill in the end. The chain links TRBV18 to TRBJ1-1; possibly TRBD1 for D (6 bases). Trimming took 2 bases from V and 5 from J, leaving 12 bases between them. Germline loops: CDR1 KGHSH, CDR2 LQKENI. This CDR3 spans 14 amino acids. CDR3 bases read: TGTGCCAGCTCACCAGGGCAGGGGAGGACTGAA. The encoded protein is CASSPGQGRTE. The full CDR3 is CASSPGQGRTEAFF.

The DNA read from the CDR3 is TGCAGCGTTAATACAGGGGCGGTCGATCAGCCC. It encodes CSVNTGAVDQP. The full CDR3 reads CSVNTGAVDQPQHF. The chain joins TRBV29-1 to TRBJ1-5; TRBD1 matches at 7 bases. The read comes to an end 3 residues before the CDR3 does, leaving the germline J gene to fill in the end. Germline CDR1 is SQVTM and CDR2 is ANQGSEA. The CDR3 runs 14 residues. V shed 5 bases, J shed 5 bases, and the junction held 9 bases outside the gene matches.

With regard to this clone: Read sequence stops 3 residues before the CDR3 end, and the germline J gene provides the missing end. V gene TRBV5-4 combines with J gene TRBJ2-5; D may be TRBD1 (5 bases). The V gene lost 2 bases and the J gene lost 3 bases, with 8 bases spanning the gap. CDR3 length: 13 residues. Per germline, CDR1 SGHNT and CDR2 YYREEE (reference sequence). The sequenced CDR3 bases are TGTGCCAGCAGCTTCACCAGGGAAGAGACC. Its protein is CASSFTREET. The full-length CDR3 reads as CASSFTREETQYF.

The CDR3 region is CASKERSTDTQYF. CDR3 bases read: TGCGCCAGCAAAGAGCGGAGCACAGATACG. The chain carries TRBV5-1 and TRBJ2-3; TRBD2 is a possible D gene (5 bases). The DNA ends 3 residues before the CDR3 does, and the rest of the CDR3 is filled in from the germline J gene. V lost 6 bases to trimming and J lost 0 bases, with 8 bases between them. CDR1 SGHRS and CDR2 YFSETQ come from the germline V gene. The CDR3 is 13 residues long.

Here the CDR3 reads CASSALTGGDGYTF. CDR3 DNA, as far as it was read: TGCGCCAGCAGCGCGTTGACAGGGGGCGATGGC. J is TRBJ1-2 and V is TRBV5-1; 10 bases are a match to TRBD1. The read terminates 3 residues ahead of where the CDR3 ends, so the germline J gene completes it. The CDR3 extends over 14 amino acids. V shed 4 bases and J 6 bases; nucleotides not matched to a gene: 6. The germline CDR1 and CDR2 sequences are SGHRS and YFSETQ. Based on the CDR3 plus reference TRBV5-1 and TRBJ1-2, the full variable domain is KAGVTQTPRYLIKTRGQQVTLSCSPISGHRSVSWYQQTPGQGLQFLFEYFSETQRNKGNFPGRFSGRQFSNSRSEMNVSTLELGDSALYLCASSALTGGDGYTFGSGTRLTVV.

A word on this clone: The observed sequence ends 3 residues before the CDR3 terminus, with the missing tail filled in from the germline J gene. The rearrangement joins TRBV14 to TRBJ1-4; TRBD1 matches 8 bases. Germline V lookup: CDR1 SGHDN, CDR2 FVKESK. The V gene end was trimmed by 4 bases and the J gene end by 4 bases; junction bases not matched to a gene: 5. The CDR3 has 15 amino acids. The CDR3 protein is CASSLGQGLNEKLFF. The sequenced CDR3 bases are TGTGCCAGCAGCCTTGGACAGGGCCTTAATGAAAAA.

As to this clone: The read ends 3 residues before the CDR3 terminus; that terminus is restored from the germline J gene. This rearrangement joins TRBV20-1 to TRBJ1-1; 7 bases are a match to TRBD1. Germline CDR1 and CDR2: DFQATT and SNEGSKA (reference sequence). This CDR3 spans 13 amino acids. CDR3 DNA (partial): TGCAGTGCTAGACCGCGACAGGGAATCGGG. Translation: CSARPRQGIG. Given in full, the CDR3 is CSARPRQGIGAFF.

With regard to this clone: The CDR3 end falls 3 residues outside the read, so it is completed with the germline J gene. This chain connects TRBV29-1 to TRBJ1-1, with D maybe TRBD1 (5 bases). The length of the CDR3 is 15 residues. V gave up 7 bases and J gave up 0 bases, with 18 bases separating them. Germline CDR1 is SQVTM and CDR2 is ANQGSEA. The sequenced CDR3 bases are TGCAGCGGTCGGGGGGGTGAGATCCTGAACACTGAA. This translates into CSGRGGEILNTE. The full CDR3 protein is CSGRGGEILNTEAFF.

Remarks on this clone: The read finishes 3 residues shy of the CDR3 end, and the germline J gene is used to complete it. This chain connects TRBV10-3 to TRBJ1-1; possible D gene TRBD1, 5 bases. The CDR3 spans 13 residues. With 3 bases removed from V and 5 bases from J, the gap between germline ends came to 10 bases. Per germline, CDR1 ENHRY and CDR2 SYGVKD. CDR3: CAISDLGPTEAFF. The DNA read from the CDR3 is TGTGCCATCAGTGATCTGGGGCCGACTGAA.

The CDR3 loop is CASSEGLSNYGYTF. Partial CDR3 DNA: TGTGCCAGCAGTGAAGGGCTCTCTAACTATGGC. This chain uses TRBV6-1 with TRBJ1-2; D remains unclear. The CDR3 end falls 3 residues outside the read, so it is completed with the germline J gene. Germline assignment: CDR1 MNHNS and CDR2 SASEGT. V was cut by 1 base and J by 0 bases, with 6 bases left in between. The CDR3 runs to 14 residues.

The CDR3 spells CASRPLATDTQYF. Partial CDR3 DNA: TGTGCCAGCAGGCCCCTGGCCACAGATACG. This chain joins TRBV2 and TRBJ2-3, with D unresolved. The read comes to an end 3 residues before the CDR3 does, leaving the germline J gene to fill in the end. Trimming removed 6 bases at V and 2 bases at J, with 9 bases between. The CDR3 is made up of 13 amino acids. CDR1 and CDR2 (germline): SNHLY, FYNNEI.

As for this clone: The read comes to an end 3 residues before the CDR3 does, leaving the germline J gene to fill in the end. This chain uses TRBV29-1 with TRBJ1-5; 8 positions agree with TRBD1. This CDR3 comprises 12 residues. Germline V CDR1 and CDR2: SQVTM, ANQGSEA. V was pared by 6 bases and J by 6 bases, with 4 bases of the junction left unmatched. CDR3 bases read: TGCAGCGTGAAGACAGGGGCTCAGCCC. This gives the protein CSVKTGAQP. The entire CDR3 is CSVKTGAQPQHF. The variable domain in full, completed from reference TRBV29-1 and TRBJ1-5, reads SAVISQKPSRDICQRGTSLTIQCQVDSQVTMMFWYRQQPGQSLTLIATANQGSEATYESGFVIDKFPISRPNLTFSTLTVSNMSPEDSSIYLCSVKTGAQPQHFGDGTRLSIL.

Remarks on this clone: The read terminates 3 residues before the CDR3 end, so the remaining end is supplied by the germline J gene. V and J are TRBV28 and TRBJ1-1; D is possibly TRBD1 (6 bases). This CDR3 has 13 residues. Trimming pared 4 bases from V and 4 bases from J, leaving 10 bases between. CDR1 is MDHEN, CDR2 SYDVKM, per germline. CDR3 region: CASSSRGFTEAFF. The CDR3 DNA, read in part, is TGTGCCAGCAGTTCAAGGGGGTTCACTGAA.

Concerning this clone: The read ends 3 residues early relative to the CDR3; the germline J gene fills the gap. The rearrangement links TRBV7-8 to TRBJ2-7, with 10 bases matching TRBD2. The germline CDR1 and CDR2 sequences are SGHVS and FQNEAQ. The CDR3 runs to 15 residues. The trim removed 3 bases at V and 6 bases at J, leaving 8 bases unmatched. CDR3 bases read: TGTGCCAGCAGCTTGCTAGCGGGAGCGTGGGCCGAG. Protein: CASSLLAGAWAE. The entire CDR3 reads CASSLLAGAWAEQYF.

Note on this clone: With the read ending 3 residues before the CDR3 end, the germline J gene is used to fill in that end. The rearrangement links TRBV7-8 to TRBJ2-2; 9 nucleotides line up with TRBD1. The V and J ends lost 5 bases and 3 bases, in that order; junction bases with no gene match: 4. Germline loops: CDR1 SGHVS, CDR2 FQNEAQ. The CDR3 has 15 amino acids. This CDR3 reads CASSPTGGHTGELFF. The covered CDR3 bases are TGTGCCAGCAGCCCGACAGGGGGTCACACCGGGGAG. The full variable domain, with the rest looked up from reference TRBV7-8 and TRBJ2-2, is GAGVSQSPRYKVAKRGQDVALRCDPISGHVSLFWYQQALGQGPEFLTYFQNEAQLDKSGLPSDRFFAERPEGSVSTLKIQRTQQEDSAVYLCASSPTGGHTGELFFGEGSRLTVL.

Worth noting for this clone: The CDR3 end falls 3 residues outside the read, so it is completed with the germline J gene. The genes are TRBV29-1 and TRBJ2-3; 8 nucleotides align to TRBD1. V was clipped by 3 bases and J by 0 bases; unmatched bases: 5. Looked up from germline, CDR1 is SQVTM and CDR2 is ANQGSEA. The CDR3 has 15 amino acids. CDR3 amino acids: CSVERTGTSTDTQYF. The covered CDR3 bases are TGCAGCGTTGAGCGGACAGGGACTAGCACAGATACG.